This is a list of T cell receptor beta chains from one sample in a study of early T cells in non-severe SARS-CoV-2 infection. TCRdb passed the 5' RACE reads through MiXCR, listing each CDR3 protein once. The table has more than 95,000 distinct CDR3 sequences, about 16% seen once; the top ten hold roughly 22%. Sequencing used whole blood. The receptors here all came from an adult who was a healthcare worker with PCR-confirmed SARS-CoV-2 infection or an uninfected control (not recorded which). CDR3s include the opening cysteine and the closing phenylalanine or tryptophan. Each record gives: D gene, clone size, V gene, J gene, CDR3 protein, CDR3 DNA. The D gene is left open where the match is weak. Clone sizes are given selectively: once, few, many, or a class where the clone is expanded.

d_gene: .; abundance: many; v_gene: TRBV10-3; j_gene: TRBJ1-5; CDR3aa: CAISETPTVGNQPQHF; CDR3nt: TGTGCCATCAGTGAGACCCCGACAGTAGGCAATCAGCCCCAGCATTTT
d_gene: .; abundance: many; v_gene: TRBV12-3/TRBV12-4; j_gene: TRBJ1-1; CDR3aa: CASTILGPHLF; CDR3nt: TGTGCCAGCACCATTCTTGGGCCTCATCTCTTT
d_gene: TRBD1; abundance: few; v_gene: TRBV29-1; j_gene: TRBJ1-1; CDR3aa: CSVVRQGRWTEAFF; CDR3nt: TGCAGCGTCGTTAGACAGGGGAGGTGGACTGAAGCTTTCTTT
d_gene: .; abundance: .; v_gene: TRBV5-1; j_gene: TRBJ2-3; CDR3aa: CASSIPQGGGTDTQYF; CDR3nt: TGCGCCAGCAGCATACCCCAGGGGGGAGGCACAGATACGCAGTATTTT
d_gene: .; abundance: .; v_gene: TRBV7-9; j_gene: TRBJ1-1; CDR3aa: CASSLRGLTEAFF; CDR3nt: TGTGCCAGCAGCTTACGGGGGCTCACTGAAGCTTTCTTT
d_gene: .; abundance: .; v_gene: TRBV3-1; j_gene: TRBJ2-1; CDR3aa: CASSQDSRLELNEQFF; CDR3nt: TGTGCCAGCAGCCAAGATTCCAGGCTAGAACTCAATGAGCAGTTCTTC
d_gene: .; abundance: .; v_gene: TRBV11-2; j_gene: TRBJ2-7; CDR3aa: CASSGRLPYEQYF; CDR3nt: TGTGCCAGCAGCGGTAGACTTCCCTACGAGCAGTACTTC
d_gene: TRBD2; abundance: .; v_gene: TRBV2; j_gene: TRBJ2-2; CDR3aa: CASSEPTSGEVGELFF; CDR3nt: TGTGCCAGCAGTGAACCTACTAGCGGGGAGGTCGGGGAGCTGTTTTTT
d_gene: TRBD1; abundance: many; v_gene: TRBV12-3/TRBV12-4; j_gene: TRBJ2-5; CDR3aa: CASSPTGGSETQYF; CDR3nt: TGTGCCAGCAGTCCGACAGGGGGCTCAGAGACCCAGTACTTC
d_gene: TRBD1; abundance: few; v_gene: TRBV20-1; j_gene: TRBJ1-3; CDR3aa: CSARDKTGAGNTIYF; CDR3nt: TGCAGTGCTAGAGATAAGACAGGGGCTGGAAACACCATATATTTT
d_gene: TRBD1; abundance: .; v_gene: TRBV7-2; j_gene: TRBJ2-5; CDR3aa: CASSTGQARETQYF; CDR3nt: TGTGCCAGCAGCACAGGACAGGCACGGGAGACCCAGTACTTC
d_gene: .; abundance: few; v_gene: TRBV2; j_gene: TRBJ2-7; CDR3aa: CASRDPISYEQYF; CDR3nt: TGTGCCAGCAGAGACCCAATTAGCTACGAGCAGTACTTC
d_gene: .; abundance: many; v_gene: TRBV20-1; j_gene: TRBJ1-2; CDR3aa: CSAIIPPYGYTF; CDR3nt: TGCAGTGCTATAATACCACCCTATGGCTACACCTTC
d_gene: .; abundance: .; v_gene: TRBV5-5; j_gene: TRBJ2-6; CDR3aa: CASSSLAGASGANVLTF; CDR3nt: TGTGCCAGCAGTTCTCTCGCAGGGGCCTCTGGGGCCAACGTCCTGACTTTC
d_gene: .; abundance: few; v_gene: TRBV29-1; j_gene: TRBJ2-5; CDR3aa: CSVEIQAGETQYF; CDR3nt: TGCAGCGTTGAAATCCAGGCGGGAGAGACCCAGTACTTC
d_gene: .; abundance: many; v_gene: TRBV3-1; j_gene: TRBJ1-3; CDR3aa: CASSPPEDTGNTIYF; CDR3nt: TGTGCCAGCAGCCCTCCCGAGGACACAGGAAACACCATATATTTT
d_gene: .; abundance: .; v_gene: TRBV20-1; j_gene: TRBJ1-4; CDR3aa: CSASRGTNEKLFF; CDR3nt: TGCAGTGCTAGTCGGGGGACTAATGAAAAACTGTTTTTT
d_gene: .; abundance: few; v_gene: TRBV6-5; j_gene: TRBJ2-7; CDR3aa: CASSSPGVSGPEQYF; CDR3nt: TGTGCCAGCAGTTCTCCGGGGGTCTCGGGGCCCGAGCAGTACTTC
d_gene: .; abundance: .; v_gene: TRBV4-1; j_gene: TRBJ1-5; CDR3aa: CASSQEAVVSNQPQHF; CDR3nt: TGCGCCAGCAGCCAAGAAGCGGTTGTTAGCAATCAGCCCCAGCATTTT
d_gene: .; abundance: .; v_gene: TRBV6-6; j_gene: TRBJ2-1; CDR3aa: CASSPGGPSYNEQFF; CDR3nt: TGTGCCAGCAGTCCCGGGGGCCCTTCATACAATGAGCAGTTCTTC
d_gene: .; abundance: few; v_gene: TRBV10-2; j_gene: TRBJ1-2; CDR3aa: CASMNEAFGGVYGYTF; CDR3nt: TGCGCCAGCATGAATGAGGCCTTCGGGGGCGTTTATGGCTACACCTTC
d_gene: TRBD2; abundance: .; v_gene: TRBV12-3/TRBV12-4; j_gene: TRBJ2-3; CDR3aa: CASSLGGLLDTQYF; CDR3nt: TGTGCCAGCAGTTTAGGGGGACTACTCGATACGCAGTATTTT
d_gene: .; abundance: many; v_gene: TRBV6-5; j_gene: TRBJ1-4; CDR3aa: CASSYSTPTHEKLFF; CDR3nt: TGTGCCAGCAGTTACTCGACCCCGACGCATGAAAAACTGTTTTTT
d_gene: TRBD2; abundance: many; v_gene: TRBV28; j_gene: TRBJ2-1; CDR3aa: CASSFTSGNGEQFF; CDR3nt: TGTGCCAGCAGTTTCACTAGCGGGAATGGCGAGCAGTTCTTC
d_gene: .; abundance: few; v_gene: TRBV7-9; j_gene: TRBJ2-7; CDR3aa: CASTPLERGHEQYF; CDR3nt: TGTGCCAGCACCCCTTTGGAACGAGGCCACGAGCAGTACTTC
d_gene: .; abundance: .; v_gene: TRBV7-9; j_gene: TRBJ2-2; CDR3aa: CASSFGRSNGELFF; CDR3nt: TGTGCCAGCAGCTTCGGAAGGAGTAACGGGGAGCTGTTTTTT
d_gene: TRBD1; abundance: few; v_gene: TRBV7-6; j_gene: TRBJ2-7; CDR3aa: CASSLGRAAGGLYEQYF; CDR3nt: TGTGCCAGCAGCCTGGGCCGGGCAGCAGGGGGCTTGTACGAGCAGTACTTC
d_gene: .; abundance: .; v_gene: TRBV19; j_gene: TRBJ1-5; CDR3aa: CASNWGPAQPQHF; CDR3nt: TGTGCCAGTAATTGGGGGCCAGCTCAGCCCCAGCATTTT
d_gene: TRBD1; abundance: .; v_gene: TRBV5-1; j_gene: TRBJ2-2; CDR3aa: CASSRTGGRNTGELFF; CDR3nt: TGCGCCAGCAGCCGGACAGGGGGCCGGAACACCGGGGAGCTGTTTTTT
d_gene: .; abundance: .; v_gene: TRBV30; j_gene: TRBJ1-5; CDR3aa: CAWNSESDQPQHF; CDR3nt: TGTGCCTGGAACTCTGAGAGTGATCAGCCCCAGCATTTT
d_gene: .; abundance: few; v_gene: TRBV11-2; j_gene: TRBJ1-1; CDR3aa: CASSILDRIAFF; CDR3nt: TGTGCCAGCAGCATACTTGACAGGATAGCTTTCTTT
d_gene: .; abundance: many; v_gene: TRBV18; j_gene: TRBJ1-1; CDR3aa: CASSPITRTEAFF; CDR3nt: TGTGCCAGCTCACCAATAACTCGGACTGAAGCTTTCTTT
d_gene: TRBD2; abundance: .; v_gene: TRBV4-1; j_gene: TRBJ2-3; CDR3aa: CASSLRASGGSTDTQYF; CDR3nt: TGCGCCAGCAGCCTCCGCGCTAGCGGGGGAAGCACAGATACGCAGTATTTT
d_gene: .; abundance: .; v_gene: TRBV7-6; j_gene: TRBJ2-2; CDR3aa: CASSLEGWGSNTGELFF; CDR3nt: TGTGCCAGCAGCTTAGAGGGCTGGGGCTCGAACACCGGGGAGCTGTTTTTT
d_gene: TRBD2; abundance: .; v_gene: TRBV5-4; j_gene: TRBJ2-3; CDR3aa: CASSLERGGQDTQYF; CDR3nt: TGTGCCAGCAGCTTGGAGCGGGGGGGCCAAGATACGCAGTATTTT
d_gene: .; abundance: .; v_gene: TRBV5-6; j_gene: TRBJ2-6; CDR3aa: CASSFGNVLTF; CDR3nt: TGTGCCAGCAGCTTTGGGAACGTCCTGACTTTC
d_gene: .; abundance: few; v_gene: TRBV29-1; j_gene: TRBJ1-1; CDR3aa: CSVNPRGNTEAFF; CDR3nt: TGCAGCGTTAACCCCAGGGGGAACACTGAAGCTTTCTTT
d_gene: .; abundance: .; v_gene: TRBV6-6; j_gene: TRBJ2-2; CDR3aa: CASSYTTGELFF; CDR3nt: TGTGCCAGCAGTTATACCACCGGGGAGCTGTTTTTT
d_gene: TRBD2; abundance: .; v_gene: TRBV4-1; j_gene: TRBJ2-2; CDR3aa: CASSQGTSGVNTGELFF; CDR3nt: TGCGCCAGCAGCCAAGGGACTAGCGGGGTCAACACCGGGGAGCTGTTTTTT
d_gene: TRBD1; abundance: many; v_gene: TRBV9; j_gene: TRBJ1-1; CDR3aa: CASSVGDRGAEAFF; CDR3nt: TGTGCCAGCAGCGTAGGAGACAGGGGAGCTGAAGCTTTCTTT
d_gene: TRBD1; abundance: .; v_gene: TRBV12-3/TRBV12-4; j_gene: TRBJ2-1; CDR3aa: CASSPGPGTGYNEQFF; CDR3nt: TGTGCCAGCAGTCCCGGTCCCGGGACAGGGTATAATGAGCAGTTCTTC
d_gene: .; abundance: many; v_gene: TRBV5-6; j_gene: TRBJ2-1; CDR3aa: CASTPRGLYNEQFF; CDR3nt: TGTGCCAGCACTCCCCGGGGGCTATACAATGAGCAGTTCTTC
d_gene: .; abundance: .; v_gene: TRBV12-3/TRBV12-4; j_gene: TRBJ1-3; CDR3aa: CASRDPGSGNTIYF; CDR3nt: TGTGCCAGCAGAGATCCGGGCTCTGGAAACACCATATATTTT
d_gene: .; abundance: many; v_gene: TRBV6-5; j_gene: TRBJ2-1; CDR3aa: CASREAGLGEQFF; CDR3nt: TGTGCCAGCAGGGAGGCAGGGCTTGGGGAGCAGTTCTTC
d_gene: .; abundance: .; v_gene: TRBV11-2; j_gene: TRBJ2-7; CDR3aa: CASSFGTPYEQYF; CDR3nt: TGTGCCAGCAGCTTCGGTACGCCCTACGAGCAGTACTTC
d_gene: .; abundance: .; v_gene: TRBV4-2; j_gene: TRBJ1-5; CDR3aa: CASSQDPTGGQPQHF; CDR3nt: TGTGCCAGCAGCCAAGATCCCACAGGCGGTCAGCCCCAGCATTTT
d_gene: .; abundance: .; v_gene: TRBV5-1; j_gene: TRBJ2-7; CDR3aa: CASSGDKGSYEQYF; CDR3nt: TGCGCCAGCAGCGGGGACAAAGGCTCCTACGAGCAGTACTTC
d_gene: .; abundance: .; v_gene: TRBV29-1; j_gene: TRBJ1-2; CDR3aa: CSVVLGREGYTF; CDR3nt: TGCAGCGTTGTCTTGGGGCGGGAAGGCTACACCTTC
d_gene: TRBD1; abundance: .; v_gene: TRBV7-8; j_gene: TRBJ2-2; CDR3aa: CASTDRGPTGELFF; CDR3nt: TGTGCCAGCACTGACAGGGGGCCCACCGGGGAGCTGTTTTTT